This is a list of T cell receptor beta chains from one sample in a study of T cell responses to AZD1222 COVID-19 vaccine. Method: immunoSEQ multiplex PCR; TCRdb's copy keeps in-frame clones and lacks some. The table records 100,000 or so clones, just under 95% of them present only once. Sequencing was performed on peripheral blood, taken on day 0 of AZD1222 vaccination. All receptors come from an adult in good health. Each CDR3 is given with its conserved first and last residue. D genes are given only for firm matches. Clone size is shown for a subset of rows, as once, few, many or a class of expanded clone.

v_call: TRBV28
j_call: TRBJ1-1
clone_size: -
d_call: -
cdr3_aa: CASSLLNSLNTEAFF
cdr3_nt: TGTGCCAGCAGTTTATTAAACAGTTTGAACACTGAAGCTTTCTTT

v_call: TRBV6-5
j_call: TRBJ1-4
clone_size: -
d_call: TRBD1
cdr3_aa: CASSYFKGQGAEKLFF
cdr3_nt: TGTGCCAGCAGTTACTTTAAGGGACAGGGAGCTGAAAAACTGTTTTTT

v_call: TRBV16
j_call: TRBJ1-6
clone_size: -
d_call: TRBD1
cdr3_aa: CASSHWTGDNSPLHF
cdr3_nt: TGTGCCAGCAGCCACTGGACAGGGGATAATTCACCCCTCCACTTT

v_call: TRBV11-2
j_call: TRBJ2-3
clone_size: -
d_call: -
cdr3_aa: CASSALITDTQYF
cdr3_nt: TGTGCCAGCAGCGCACTAATCACAGATACGCAGTATTTT

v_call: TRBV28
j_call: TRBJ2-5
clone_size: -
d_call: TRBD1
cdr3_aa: CASRYRDRGRKGETQYF
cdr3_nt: TGTGCCAGCAGGTACCGGGACAGGGGGCGTAAAGGAGAGACCCAGTACTTC

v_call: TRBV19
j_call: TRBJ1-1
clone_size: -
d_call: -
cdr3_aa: CASSFGGRGTEAFF
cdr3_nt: TGTGCCAGTAGTTTCGGGGGGCGGGGCACTGAAGCTTTCTTT

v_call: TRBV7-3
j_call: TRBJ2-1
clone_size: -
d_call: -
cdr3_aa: CASSAGPTISYNEQFF
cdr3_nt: TGTGCCAGCAGCGCGGGACCCACCATCTCCTACAATGAGCAGTTCTTC

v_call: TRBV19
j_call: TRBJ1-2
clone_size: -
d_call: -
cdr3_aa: CASSIYTDVTYYGYTF
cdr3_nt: TGTGCCAGTAGTATTTATACAGACGTTACTTACTATGGCTACACCTTC

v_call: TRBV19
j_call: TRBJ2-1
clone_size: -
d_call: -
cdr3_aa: CASSLMTSSYNEQFF
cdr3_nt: TGTGCCAGTAGTTTGATGACGAGCTCCTACAATGAGCAGTTCTTC

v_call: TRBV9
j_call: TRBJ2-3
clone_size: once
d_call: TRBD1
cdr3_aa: CASSVGPDRLGATQYF
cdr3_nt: TGTGCCAGCAGCGTAGGCCCGGACAGGTTAGGGGCAACGCAGTATTTT

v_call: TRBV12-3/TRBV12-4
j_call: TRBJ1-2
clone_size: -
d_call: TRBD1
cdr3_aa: CASSRPGTDGYTF
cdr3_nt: TGTGCCAGCAGCCGTCCCGGGACAGATGGCTACACCTTC